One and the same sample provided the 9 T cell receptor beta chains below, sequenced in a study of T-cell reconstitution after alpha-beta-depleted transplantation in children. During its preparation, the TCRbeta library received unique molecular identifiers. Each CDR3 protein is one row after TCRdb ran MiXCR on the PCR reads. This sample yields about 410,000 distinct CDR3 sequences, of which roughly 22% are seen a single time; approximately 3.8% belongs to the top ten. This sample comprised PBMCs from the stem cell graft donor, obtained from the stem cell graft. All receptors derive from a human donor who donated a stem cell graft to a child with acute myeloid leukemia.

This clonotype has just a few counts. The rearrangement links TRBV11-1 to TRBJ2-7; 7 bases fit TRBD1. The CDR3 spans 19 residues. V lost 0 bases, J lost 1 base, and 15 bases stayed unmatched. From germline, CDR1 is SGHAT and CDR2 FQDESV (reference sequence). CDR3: CASSLARGQMERGSYEQYF. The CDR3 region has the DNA TGTGCCAGCAGCTTAGCGAGGGGGCAAATGGAACGGGGATCCTACGAGCAGTACTTC. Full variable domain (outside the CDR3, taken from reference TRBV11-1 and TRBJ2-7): EAEVAQSPRYKITEKSQAVAFWCDPISGHATLYWYRQILGQGPELLVQFQDESVVDDSQLPKDRFSAERLKGVDSTLKIQPAELGDSAMYLCASSLARGQMERGSYEQYFGPGTRLTVT.

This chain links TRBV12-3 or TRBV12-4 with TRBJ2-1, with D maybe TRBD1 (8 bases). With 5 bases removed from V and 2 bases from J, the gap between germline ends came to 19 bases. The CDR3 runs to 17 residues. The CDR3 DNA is TGTGCCAGCAGTCGATCCCGACAGGGGAGGGCCTACAATGAGCAGTTCTTC. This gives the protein CASSRSRQGRAYNEQFF.

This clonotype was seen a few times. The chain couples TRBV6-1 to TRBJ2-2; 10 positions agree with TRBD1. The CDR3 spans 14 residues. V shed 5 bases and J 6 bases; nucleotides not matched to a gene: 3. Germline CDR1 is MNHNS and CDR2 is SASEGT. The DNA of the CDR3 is TGTGCCAGCAGTCGACAGGGGGCATCCGGGGAGCTGTTTTTT. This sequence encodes CASSRQGASGELFF.

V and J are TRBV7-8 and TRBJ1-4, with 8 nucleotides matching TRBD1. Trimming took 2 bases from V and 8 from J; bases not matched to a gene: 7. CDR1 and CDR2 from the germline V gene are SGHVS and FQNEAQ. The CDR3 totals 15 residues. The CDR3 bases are TGTGCCAGCAGCTTACTTCGGACAGGGAGCGAAAAACTGTTTTTT. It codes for CASSLLRTGSEKLFF.

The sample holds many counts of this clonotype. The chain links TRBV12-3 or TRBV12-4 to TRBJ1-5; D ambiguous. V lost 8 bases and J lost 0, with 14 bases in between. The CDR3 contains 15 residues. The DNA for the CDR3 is TGTGCCAGCGTCCATAGTTTTTATAGCAATCAGCCCCAGCATTTT. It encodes CASVHSFYSNQPQHF.

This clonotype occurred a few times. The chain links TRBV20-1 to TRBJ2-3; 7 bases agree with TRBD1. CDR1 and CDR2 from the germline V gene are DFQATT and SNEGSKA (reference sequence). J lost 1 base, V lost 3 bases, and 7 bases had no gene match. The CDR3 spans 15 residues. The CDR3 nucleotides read TGCAGTGCTAGTACAGGGGATTATCGCACAGATACGCAGTATTTT. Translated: CSASTGDYRTDTQYF.

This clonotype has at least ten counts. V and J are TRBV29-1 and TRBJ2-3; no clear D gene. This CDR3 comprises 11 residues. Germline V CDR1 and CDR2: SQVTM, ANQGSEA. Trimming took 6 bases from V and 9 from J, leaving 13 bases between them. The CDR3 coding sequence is TGCAGCGTCCCCGACCCCCGCACGCAGTATTTT. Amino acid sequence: CSVPDPRTQYF.

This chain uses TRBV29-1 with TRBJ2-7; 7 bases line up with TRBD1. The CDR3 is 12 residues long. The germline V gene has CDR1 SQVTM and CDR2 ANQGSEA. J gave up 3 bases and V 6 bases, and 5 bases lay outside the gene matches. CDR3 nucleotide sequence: TGCAGCGTCCGGGACAGCAACTACGAGCAGTACTTC. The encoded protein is CSVRDSNYEQYF.

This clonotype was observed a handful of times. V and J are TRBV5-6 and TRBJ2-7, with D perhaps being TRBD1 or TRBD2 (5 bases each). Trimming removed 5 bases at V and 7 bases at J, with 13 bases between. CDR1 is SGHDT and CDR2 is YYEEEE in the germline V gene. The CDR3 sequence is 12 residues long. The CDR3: CASRSGLGEQYF. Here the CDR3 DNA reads TGTGCCAGCAGATCGGGGCTAGGGGAGCAGTACTTC.